This T cell receptor (beta chain) was sequenced during a study of cytomegalovirus exposure and HLA in healthy donors. Whole-study findings and limits: Information on immune exposure was restricted to one variable (CMV serostatus). Later analysis identified 17,000 or so TCR beta sequences associated with HLA alleles, using a false discovery rate threshold of 0.05. A later analysis revealed that TCR association rates differed between HLA loci, peaking at DRB1 and bottoming out at HLA-C. Most TCR beta V segments were productive about 87% or about 30% of the time in an earlier analysis.

A remark on this clone: Its antigen is not identified.

13 Jbeta primers and 60 Vbeta primers were used for the PCR. Profiled with immunoSEQ multiplex PCR; TCRdb holds only in-frame clones, not every one. The repertoire holds 100,000 to 150,000 clones, roughly 81% seen once, with around 0.99% in the top ten. This CDR3 contains 16 residues. The J segment lost 3 bases and the V segment lost 6 bases, leaving 10 bases of the junction unmatched. Germline V CDR1 and CDR2: SEHNR, FQNEAQ (reference sequence). The chain carries TRBV7-9 and TRBJ2-1, with 8 nucleotides matching TRBD2. The sequence was obtained from a woman younger than 45 in good health and CMV-seronegative. The sample was PBMCs. The CDR3 sequence is CASSLKSGSGYNEQFF. DNA for the CDR3: TGTGCCAGCAGTTTGAAAAGCGGGAGTGGCTACAATGAGCAGTTCTTC. Drawing the rest from reference TRBV7-9 and TRBJ2-1, the complete variable domain is DTGVSQNPRHKITKRGQNVTFRCDPISEHNRLYWYRQTLGQGPEFLTYFQNEAQLEKSRLLSDRFSAERPKGSFSTLEIQRTEQGDSAMYLCASSLKSGSGYNEQFFGPGTRLTVL.